Detailed here is one T cell receptor (beta chain). As yet, its antigen is unknown. The method was immunoSEQ multiplex PCR; TCRdb's version includes in-frame clones alone and lacks a portion of them. The sample has roughly 70,000 clones; roughly 95% are singletons. These data are taken from a study of cytomegalovirus exposure and HLA in healthy donors. The wider study: The 500 to 750 first-cohort repertoires and the 95 to 150 validation repertoires shared the same platform, a later analysis reported.

The CDR3 is made up of 22 amino acids. The junction had 17 bases not matched to a gene; V was cut back by 1 base and J by 1 base. Germline-derived CDR1 and CDR2 are LNHDA and SQIVND (reference sequence). Study-level points and caveats: Using the classifier, cytomegalovirus status was reportedly diagnosed with high specificity and sensitivity.

Among the roughly 110 subjects of the validation cohort, separate from the approximately 670-subject first cohort, were the donors. The genes are TRBV19 and TRBJ1-5; TRBD1 matches 12 bases. The source of this sequence is a man between 18 and 35 years old in good health and CMV-seronegative. The sequenced sample consisted of PBMCs. CDR3 sequence reads: CASSIVWFRAGTGGLSNQPQHF. CDR3 nucleotide sequence: TGTGCCAGTAGTATAGTTTGGTTTCGGGCCGGGACAGGGGGCTTAAGCAATCAGCCCCAGCATTTT. Variable domain in full (rest from reference TRBV19 and TRBJ1-5): DGGITQSPKYLFRKEGQNVTLSCEQNLNHDAMYWYRQDPGQGLRLIYYSQIVNDFQKGDIAEGYSVSREKKESFPLTVTSAQKNPTAFYLCASSIVWFRAGTGGLSNQPQHFGDGTRLSIL.